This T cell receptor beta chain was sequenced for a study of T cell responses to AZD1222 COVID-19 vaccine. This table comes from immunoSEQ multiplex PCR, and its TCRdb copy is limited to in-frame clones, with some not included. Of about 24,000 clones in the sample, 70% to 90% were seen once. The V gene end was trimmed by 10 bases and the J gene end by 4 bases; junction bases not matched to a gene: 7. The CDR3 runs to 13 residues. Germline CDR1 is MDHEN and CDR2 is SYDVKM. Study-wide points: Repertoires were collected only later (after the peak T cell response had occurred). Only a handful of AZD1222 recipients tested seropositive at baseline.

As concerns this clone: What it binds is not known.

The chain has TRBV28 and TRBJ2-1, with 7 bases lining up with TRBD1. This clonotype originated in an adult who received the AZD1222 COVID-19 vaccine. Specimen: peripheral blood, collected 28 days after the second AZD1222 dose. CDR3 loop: CANSRQGYNEQFF. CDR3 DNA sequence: TGTGCCAACTCAAGACAGGGATACAATGAGCAGTTCTTC.